This TCR beta chain was recovered during a study of T cells in Graves' hyperthyroidism and ophthalmopathy. Germline-derived CDR1 and CDR2 are SGDLS and YYNGEE. This CDR3 contains 14 residues. V was pared by 2 bases and J by 2 bases, with 10 bases between. Exclusions: uncontrolled infection, other autoimmune disease, pregnancy, lactation. TCR beta CDR3 region amplification was performed from RNA transcripts. The HTBI primer set served for first-round RT-PCR of the TCR CDR3. TCRdb ran MiXCR on the multiplex PCR reads and lists one entry per CDR3 protein. The profile shows roughly 530,000 distinct CDR3 sequences, 17% of them singletons.

This chain links TRBV9 with TRBJ1-2; D gene ambiguous. The clonotype originates from a woman aged 18-29 years with Graves' ophthalmopathy. What was sequenced was blood. The CDR3 reads CASSVSARNYGYTF. CDR3 coding DNA: TGTGCCAGCAGCGTGTCCGCACGAAACTATGGCTACACCTTC.